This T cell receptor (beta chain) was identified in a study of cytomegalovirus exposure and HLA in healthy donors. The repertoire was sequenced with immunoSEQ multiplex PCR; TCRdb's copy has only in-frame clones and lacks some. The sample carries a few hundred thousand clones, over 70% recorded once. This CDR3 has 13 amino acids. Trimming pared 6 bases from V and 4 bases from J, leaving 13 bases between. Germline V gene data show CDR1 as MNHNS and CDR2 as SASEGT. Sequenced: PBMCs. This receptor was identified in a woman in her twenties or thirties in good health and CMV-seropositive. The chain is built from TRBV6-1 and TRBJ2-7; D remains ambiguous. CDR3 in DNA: TGTGCCAGCAGCGGACCAGATCCGTACGAGCAGTACTTC. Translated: CASSGPDPYEQYF.